This T cell receptor beta chain was identified during a study of T cell responses to AZD1222 COVID-19 vaccine. The method was immunoSEQ multiplex PCR; TCRdb's version includes in-frame clones alone and lacks a portion of them. The sample contains approximately 74,000 clones, approximately 90% of which appear only once. To note about this clone: Its specificity is unknown.

CDR1 and CDR2 (germline): SQVTM, ANQGSEA. Unmatched junction bases numbered 13, after V lost 7 bases and J lost 12 bases. This CDR3 has 13 residues. Study outcomes and limitations: Close to half of all spike-specific TCRs reportedly target regions of the variants that are unmutated. Possibly, clonal diversity was underestimated; donors were largely white British and included more females.

Sample: peripheral blood, taken on day 0 of AZD1222 vaccination. The origin of this receptor is an adult in good health. This chain joins TRBV29-1 and TRBJ2-2, with 8 bases that match TRBD2. The CDR3 nucleotides are TGCAGCGCCGGGCGGGACCGGGGGGGCCAGCTGTTTTTT. Protein product: CSAGRDRGGQLFF.